This T cell receptor beta chain was captured by sequencing in a study of metastatic and nonmetastatic thyroid tumors. This clone was observed at least ten times. Deletions cut 9 bases from V and 4 bases from J, with 19 bases between. CDR1 is SGHRS, CDR2 YFSETQ, per germline. The CDR3 spans 14 residues. Thyroid surgery took place with no prior treatment in any patient. TCRdb re-called the PCR reads via MiXCR. The table shows about 7,600 clones, with roughly a quarter occurring only once. This TCR derives from a female donor with papillary thyroid cancer or a benign thyroid nodule (not recorded which). Some clones in this sample may be carry-over from other donors' samples. This chain links TRBV5-1 with TRBJ1-2; no reliable D call. The specimen was adjacent normal tissue. CDR3 protein: CATSQNRDIYGYTF. Written as DNA, the CDR3 is TGCGCCACGTCCCAGAACCGAGATATCTATGGCTACACCTTC.